This is a list of T cell receptor beta chains from one sample in a study of cytomegalovirus exposure and HLA in healthy donors. This table comes from immunoSEQ multiplex PCR, and its TCRdb copy is limited to in-frame clones, with some not included. The table shows around 70,000 clones, with 65% to 80% occurring only once. Sequencing input: PBMCs. The receptors here all came from a man in his 70s in good health and CMV-seronegative. Both conserved end residues are part of each CDR3.

CDR3 length,J gene,V gene,CDR3 protein
16,TRBJ2-3,TRBV7-8,CASSLLSGSSADTQYF
12,TRBJ2-5,TRBV29-1,CSVRQGQETQYF
15,TRBJ1-1,TRBV7-2,CASSLEGRVRTEAFF
13,TRBJ1-1,TRBV7-9,CASSLARNTEAFF
15,TRBJ2-2,TRBV6-1,CASSEQQGYTGELFF
15,TRBJ2-4,TRBV7-9,CASSLVGGTKNIQYF
15,TRBJ1-1,TRBV7-2,CASSTRGRQNTEAFF
18,TRBJ1-5,TRBV19,CASSSDFRDSPSNQPQHF
16,TRBJ1-6,TRBV5-6,CASSLTATGAGSPLHF
15,TRBJ2-1,TRBV4-3,CASSRYRSSYNEQFF
12,TRBJ1-2,TRBV28,CASSSVAWGYTF
17,TRBJ1-3,TRBV7-2,CASSRPTGGFSGNTIYF
15,TRBJ1-1,TRBV18,CASSPPHTMNTEAFF
15,TRBJ2-2,TRBV7-8,CASSLRSGSGGELFF
13,TRBJ2-7,TRBV5-1,CASSRMREDEQYF
13,TRBJ1-1,TRBV6-5,CASSRGLGTEAFF